This TCR beta chain was recorded in a study of blood T cell repertoires in COVID-19. Per the original methods: From reference gene primer amplification, estimates of nucleated cell counts were derived. Sequenced by immunoSEQ multiplex PCR; TCRdb stores in-frame clones only, minus some. For V, J and clone size, that table is used; D and trimming come from the DNA. Of roughly 500,000 clones in the sample, roughly 85% were seen once. Germline-derived CDR1 and CDR2 are SGHAT and FQNNGV. V was shortened by 1 base and J by 9 bases, with 10 bases between the two germline ends. The CDR3 loop spans 13 amino acids.

J is TRBJ2-1 and V is TRBV11-2; possibly TRBD1 for D (5 bases). The clonotype originates from a human donor in a cohort sampled during active COVID-19. The sample comprised peripheral blood. The DNA for the CDR3 is TGTGCCAGCAGCTTAGTCCCCCAGGGTGAGCAGTTCTTC. Translated: CASSLVPQGEQFF.